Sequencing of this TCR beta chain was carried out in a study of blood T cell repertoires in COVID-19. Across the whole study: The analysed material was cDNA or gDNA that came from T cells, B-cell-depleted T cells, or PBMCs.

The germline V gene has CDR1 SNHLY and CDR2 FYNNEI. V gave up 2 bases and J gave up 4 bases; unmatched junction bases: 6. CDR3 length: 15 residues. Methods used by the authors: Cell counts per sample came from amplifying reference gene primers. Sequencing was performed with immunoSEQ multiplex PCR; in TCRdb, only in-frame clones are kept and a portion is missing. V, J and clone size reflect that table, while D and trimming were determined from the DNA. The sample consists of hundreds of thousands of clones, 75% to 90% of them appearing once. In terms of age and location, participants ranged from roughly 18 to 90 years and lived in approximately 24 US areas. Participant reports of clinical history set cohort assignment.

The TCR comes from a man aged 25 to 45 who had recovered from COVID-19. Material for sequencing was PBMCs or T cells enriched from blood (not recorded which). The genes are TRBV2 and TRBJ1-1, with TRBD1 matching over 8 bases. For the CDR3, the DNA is TGTGCCAGCAGTGAATCGGGACAGGCGGGCACTGAAGCTTTCTTT. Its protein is CASSESGQAGTEAFF.